This entry lists 17 T cell receptor beta chains sequenced from one sample in a study of PD-L1 blockade in urothelial cancer. The assay was immunoSEQ multiplex PCR, and TCRdb's table has in-frame clones only and misses some. Among about 76,000 clones listed, about 91% were seen once. Time point specified: peripheral blood 6 weeks after treatment start. This sample comprised PBMCs, obtained around atezolizumab (anti-PD-L1) treatment. The receptors were gathered from a woman of 80 years or more with urothelial cancer.

V gene TRBV9 combines with J gene TRBJ1-1; 8 bases agree with TRBD1. CDR3 length: 15 amino acids. Per germline, CDR1 SGDLS and CDR2 YYNGEE. With V trimmed by 3 bases and J by 1 base, 5 bases remained unmatched. The CDR3 is CASSAGTGQNTEAFF. The CDR3 bases are TGTGCCAGCAGCGCTGGGACAGGACAGAACACTGAAGCTTTCTTT.

The rearrangement joins TRBV5-1 to TRBJ1-1; TRBD1 is a possible D gene (6 bases). The length of the CDR3 is 14 residues. V was pared by 4 bases and J by 1 base, with 11 bases between. Germline V gives CDR1 SGHRS, CDR2 YFSETQ. CDR3 sequence reads: CASSITGTNTEAFF. CDR3 DNA sequence: TGCGCCAGCAGCATCACAGGGACGAACACTGAAGCTTTCTTT.

V and J are TRBV27 and TRBJ2-7; TRBD2 matches at 12 bases. This CDR3 is 17 amino acids long. Trimming at V came to 5 bases and at J to 0 bases, leaving 8 bases not matched to a gene. The V gene's germline CDR1 is MNHEY and CDR2 SMNVEV (reference sequence). CDR3 DNA: TGTGCCAGCAGTCTTATCGGACTAGCGGGAAGCTCCTACGAGCAGTACTTC. Its translation is CASSLIGLAGSSYEQYF.

The V call is TRBV29-1, the J call TRBJ1-5; 7 bases line up with TRBD1. V dropped 5 bases and J dropped 4; count of bases not matched to a gene: 8. Per germline, CDR1 SQVTM and CDR2 ANQGSEA. The CDR3 contains 14 residues. CDR3 residues: CSVQGQGVNQPQHF. DNA for the CDR3: TGCAGCGTTCAAGGTCAGGGGGTGAATCAGCCCCAGCATTTT.

The chain uses TRBV5-1 and TRBJ2-5; 8 nucleotides line up with TRBD1. The J segment lost 1 base and the V segment lost 4 bases, leaving 12 bases of the junction unmatched. The CDR3 totals 17 residues. CDR1 SGHRS and CDR2 YFSETQ come from the germline V gene. CDR3 in amino acids: CASSRKTGATSQETQYF. DNA of the CDR3: TGCGCCAGCAGCCGAAAGACAGGGGCAACCTCCCAAGAGACCCAGTACTTC.

This sequence joins TRBV6-6 and TRBJ2-1, with 9 bases aligning to TRBD2. After removal of 8 bases from V and 0 bases from J, the junction contained 8 bases not matched to a gene. The CDR3 runs 16 residues. Per germline, CDR1 MNHNY and CDR2 SVGAGI (reference sequence). CDR3 sequence (DNA): TGTGCCAGCTCGATTAGCGGGAGCATCTCCTACAATGAGCAGTTCTTC. As protein: CASSISGSISYNEQFF.

The chain combines TRBV15 with TRBJ2-3; 12 nucleotides agree with TRBD2. Germline CDR1 and CDR2: LNHNV and YYDKDF (reference sequence). The V gene end was trimmed by 5 bases and the J gene end by 6 bases; junction bases not matched to a gene: 3. The CDR3 runs 14 residues. CDR3 coding DNA: TGTGCCACCAGCTCTAGCGGGAGGGGGGATACGCAGTATTTT. Translated: CATSSSGRGDTQYF.

This clone was observed a handful of times. The CDR3 coding sequence is TGTGCCAGCAGTCGCAGGGATGTAGCTGAAGCTTTCTTT. It encodes CASSRRDVAEAFF. The gene calls are TRBV7-9 and TRBJ1-1; a weak D match, TRBD1 (5 bases). V shed 6 bases and J shed 6 bases, with 14 bases lying between them. The CDR3 has 13 amino acids. Germline V gene sequence: CDR1 SEHNR, CDR2 FQNEAQ (reference sequence). The variable domain in full, completed from reference TRBV7-9 and TRBJ1-1, reads DTGVSQNPRHKITKRGQNVTFRCDPISEHNRLYWYRQTLGQGPEFLTYFQNEAQLEKSRLLSDRFSAERPKGSFSTLEIQRTEQGDSAMYLCASSRRDVAEAFFGQGTRLTVV.

The rearrangement joins TRBV28 to TRBJ1-5; D ambiguous. Trimming stripped 8 bases from V and 0 bases from J, with 8 bases between. CDR3 length: 13 amino acids. The germline CDR1 and CDR2 sequences are MDHEN and SYDVKM. CDR3 DNA sequence: TGTGCCAGCCACTGGAGTAGCAATCAGCCCCAGCATTTT. Its translation: CASHWSSNQPQHF.

Written as DNA, the CDR3 is TGTGCCAGCAGATCGGACAGGGTTGCCGGGGAGCTGTTTTTT. Its protein product is CASRSDRVAGELFF. The chain is built from TRBV7-3 and TRBJ2-2; 8 bases fit TRBD1. Per the germline V gene, CDR1 is SGHTA and CDR2 is FQGTGA. The V segment lost 6 bases and the J segment 6 bases; nucleotides outside the gene matches: 6. The CDR3 totals 14 residues.

The V gene is TRBV30, the J gene TRBJ2-7; tentative D call: TRBD2 (6 bases). The germline CDR1 and CDR2 sequences are GTSNPN and SVGIG (reference sequence). V lost 4 bases and J lost 3, with 10 bases in between. The CDR3 runs 12 residues. The CDR3: CAWTSENYEQYF. In DNA, the CDR3 is TGTGCCTGGACTAGCGAGAACTACGAGCAGTACTTC.

This clone was seen just once. This chain uses TRBV6-1 with TRBJ1-3; 7 nucleotides line up with TRBD1. The CDR3 consists of 15 residues. CDR1 is MNHNS and CDR2 is SASEGT in the germline V gene. J lost 0 bases, V lost 4 bases, and 3 bases had no gene match. The CDR3 region has the DNA TGTGCCAGCAGTGCCGGGGACAGCTCTGGAAACACCATATATTTT. Protein: CASSAGDSSGNTIYF.

The chain has TRBV19 and TRBJ2-7, with unresolved D. The CDR3 is 15 amino acids. Germline V CDR1 and CDR2: LNHDA, SQIVND (reference sequence). V lost 3 bases, J lost 7 bases, and 19 bases lay in between. The CDR3 DNA reads TGTGCCAGTAGTATCCTGGGCACGTCGCCAAGGGAGCAGTACTTC. This gives the protein CASSILGTSPREQYF.

The chain combines TRBV7-2 with TRBJ2-7; tentatively, D is TRBD2 (7 bases). Trimming removed 5 bases at V and 2 bases at J, with 16 bases between. CDR1 and CDR2 from the germline V gene are SGHTA and FQGNSA. This CDR3 is 15 amino acids long. The CDR3 DNA is TGTGCCAGCAGCCCGAGGGGGGGCAGGACCTACGAGCAGTACTTC. Amino acids: CASSPRGGRTYEQYF.

The count of this clone is one. V and J are TRBV30 and TRBJ1-2; D is undetermined. The CDR3 has 12 amino acids. V lost 8 bases, J lost 2 bases, and 12 bases lay in between. CDR1 is GTSNPN and CDR2 is SVGIG in the germline V gene (reference sequence). CDR3 sequence reads: CALERRNYGYTF. The DNA for the CDR3 is TGTGCCCTCGAGCGGAGGAACTATGGCTACACCTTC. Full variable domain (remainder filled in from reference TRBV30 and TRBJ1-2): SQTIHQWPATLVQPVGSPLSLECTVEGTSNPNLYWYRQAAGRGLQLLFYSVGIGQISSEVPQNLSASRPQDRQFILSSKKLLLSDSGFYLCALERRNYGYTFGSGTRLTVV.

V and J are TRBV20-1 and TRBJ2-2; D unclear. V was pared by 1 base and J by 7 bases, with 4 bases between. CDR1 is DFQATT, CDR2 SNEGSKA, per germline (reference sequence). CDR3 length: 11 residues. In DNA form, the CDR3 reads TGCAGTGCTAGAGTCGGCGGGGAGCTGTTTTTT. It is translated as CSARVGGELFF.

V is TRBV28 and J is TRBJ1-1; D is unclear. Trimming left V 3 bases short and J 1 base short, with 6 bases between. The CDR3 totals 13 residues. Looked up from germline, CDR1 is MDHEN and CDR2 is SYDVKM. The CDR3 DNA reads TGTGCCAGCAGTTTGCCAGAGAACACTGAAGCTTTCTTT. It translates to CASSLPENTEAFF.